This TCR beta chain was identified in a study of CD8+CD57+ T cells in acquired aplastic anemia. The study, taken as a whole, reports: The study found no significant CD8+ Simpson's diversity difference between patients and controls.

With 2 bases removed from V and 6 bases from J, the gap between germline ends came to 14 bases. The CDR3 is 16 amino acids. In germline, CDR1 is SGHAT, CDR2 FQDESV (reference sequence). Profiling of TCR beta VDJ combinations and CDR3 sequences used genomic DNA as template. TCRdb processed the reads anew with MiXCR; each CDR3 protein has one entry. The sample holds hundreds of thousands of distinct CDR3 sequences, 65% to 80% seen once. Of note for this clonotype: Its cognate antigen is unknown.

The clonotype originates from a human donor in good health, serving as a control. The chain joins TRBV11-1 to TRBJ1-6; weak D call: TRBD1 (5 bases). The sequenced material came from sorted CD4+, CD8+, or CD8+CD57+ T cells (not recorded which) from PBMCs. The CDR3 reads CASSLRPGRGNSPLHF. The CDR3 DNA sequence: TGTGCCAGCAGCTTAAGACCGGGACGAGGTAATTCACCCCTCCACTTT.